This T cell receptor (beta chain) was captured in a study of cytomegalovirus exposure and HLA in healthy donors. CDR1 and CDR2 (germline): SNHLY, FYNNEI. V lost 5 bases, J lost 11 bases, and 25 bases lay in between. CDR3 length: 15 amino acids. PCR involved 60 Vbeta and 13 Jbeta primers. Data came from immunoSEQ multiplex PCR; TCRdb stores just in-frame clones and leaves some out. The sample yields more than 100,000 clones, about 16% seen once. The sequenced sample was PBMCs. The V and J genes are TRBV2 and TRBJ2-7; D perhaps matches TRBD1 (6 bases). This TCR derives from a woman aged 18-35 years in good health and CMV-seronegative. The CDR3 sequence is CASSPTFGAGEIEYF. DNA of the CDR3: TGTGCCAGCAGTCCGACCTTTGGGGCAGGGGAGATTGAGTACTTC.